Listed below are T cell receptor beta chains from one sample, sequenced in a study of T cell repertoires in cytomegalovirus infection. Each CDR3 protein is one row after TCRdb ran MiXCR on the reads. The data contain hundreds of thousands of distinct CDR3 sequences, approximately 25% of them singletons. The material sequenced was CD8+ T cells from PBMCs. Every receptor here comes from a human donor in good health (CMV status not recorded). Some clones in this sample may be carry-over from other donors' samples. CDR3s include the opening cysteine and the closing phenylalanine or tryptophan. The order of the fields is V gene, J gene, D gene, clone size, CDR3 DNA, CDR3 protein. D genes are given only for firm matches. A row's size may be missing; if present it is once, few, many or a size class.

TRBV10-3	TRBJ1-5	TRBD1	.	TGTGCCATCAGCGAGGCCCGTCCGGGACAGGGACTTAGCAATCAGCCCCAGCATTTT	CAISEARPGQGLSNQPQHF
TRBV27	TRBJ2-4	.	.	TGTACCAGCAGTTTATCACGGACAGCCTTTGCGAGAGACATTCAGTACTTC	CTSSLSRTAFARDIQYF
TRBV28	TRBJ1-5	.	few	TGTGCCAGCAGTTTGGAAGGGGACGGACGACAGCCCCAGCATTTT	CASSLEGDGRQPQHF
TRBV4-2	TRBJ2-1	.	many	TGTGCCAGCAGCCAAGATCTTGCGTCCCTGAGCTCCTACAATGAGCAGTTCTTC	CASSQDLASLSSYNEQFF
TRBV9	TRBJ2-1	.	.	TGTGCCAGCAGCGAAACTAGCTCCTCCTACAATGAGCAGTTCTTC	CASSETSSSYNEQFF
TRBV20-1	TRBJ1-2	.	few	TGCAGTGCTAACCCTTCGTGGGGACTATGGGGCTACACCTTC	CSANPSWGLWGYTF
TRBV6-5	TRBJ2-1	.	.	TGTGCCAGCAGTTACCGCTCGGGTTATTCGGAGCAGTTCTTC	CASSYRSGYSEQFF
TRBV6-2/TRBV6-3	TRBJ2-7	.	few	TGTGCCAGCGTAGTCCCGAATTCCTACGAGCAGTACTTC	CASVVPNSYEQYF
TRBV5-1	TRBJ2-6	.	.	TGCGCCAGCAGCTTGGATCCAGGGCCCCTCTCTGGGGCCAACGTCCTGACTTTC	CASSLDPGPLSGANVLTF
TRBV29-1	TRBJ2-2	TRBD2	.	TGCAGCGTTGTTGTAGCGGGGGGATCCGGGGAGCTGTTTTTT	CSVVVAGGSGELFF
TRBV4-2	TRBJ2-5	TRBD1	.	TGTGCCAGCAGCCATGAAGGACAGGGGGAGACCCAGTACTTC	CASSHEGQGETQYF
TRBV12-3/TRBV12-4	TRBJ1-6	.	.	TGTGCCAGCAGTCCACACCCCGACAGAAGCTCCTATAATTCACCCCTCCACTTT	CASSPHPDRSSYNSPLHF
TRBV7-6	TRBJ1-5	.	.	TGTGCCAGCAGCCTGACCCCGGACAAGGGTGGTCAGCCCCAGCATTTT	CASSLTPDKGGQPQHF
TRBV20-1	TRBJ2-2	.	few	TGCAGTGCTAGAGGCTCCCAGGGAGGTCCCGGGGAGCTGTTTTTT	CSARGSQGGPGELFF
TRBV19	TRBJ1-1	TRBD1	.	TGTGCCAGTAGTAGCGACAGGGTGCGTACTGAAGCTTTCTTT	CASSSDRVRTEAFF
TRBV20-1	TRBJ1-1	.	.	TGCAGTGCTCCGAACCGCTACACTGAAGCTTTCTTT	CSAPNRYTEAFF
TRBV5-8	TRBJ2-1	.	.	TGTGCCAGCACCACCGGGGGGACACCCTTCTACAATGAGCAGTTCTTC	CASTTGGTPFYNEQFF
TRBV7-8	TRBJ2-5	.	many	TGTGCCAGCAGCTTAGTTAGGGGCCAGCACAATAAAGAGACCCAGTACTTC	CASSLVRGQHNKETQYF
TRBV6-2/TRBV6-3	TRBJ2-1	TRBD2	many	TGTGCCAGCAAAACGACTAGCGGCTCTTCCTACAATGAGCAGTTCTTC	CASKTTSGSSYNEQFF
TRBV19	TRBJ2-1	.	many	TGTGCCAGTAGCGGGGGCCCCTGGAATGAGCAGTTCTTC	CASSGGPWNEQFF
TRBV6-1	TRBJ1-1	.	.	TGTGCCAGCAGTTACGACCCTGGGAGGGCAGCTTTCTTT	CASSYDPGRAAFF
TRBV7-2	TRBJ2-3	.	many	TGTGCCAGCAGCTTAGCCCCCGGGCCTCTCACAGATACGCAGTATTTT	CASSLAPGPLTDTQYF
TRBV15	TRBJ2-5	TRBD1	.	TGTGCCACCAGCAGACCTGGGACAGGGGGTCAGGGGGAGACCCAGTACTTC	CATSRPGTGGQGETQYF
TRBV28	TRBJ1-6	.	few	TGTGCCAGCAGTTTTGAGGCTTCACCCCTCCACTTT	CASSFEASPLHF
TRBV14	TRBJ1-1	TRBD1	.	TGTGCCAGCAGCCTCCAAAGCAGGGACAGGGGTTGGGACACTGAAGCTTTCTTT	CASSLQSRDRGWDTEAFF
TRBV20-1	TRBJ2-1	TRBD2	.	TGCAGTGCCCGGGTGTGGACTAGCGACTACAATGAGCAGTTCTTC	CSARVWTSDYNEQFF
TRBV7-9	TRBJ2-7	.	many	TGTGCCAGCAGCTCCACTAGGACCCCTTCCACTTCCGAGCAGTACTTC	CASSSTRTPSTSEQYF
TRBV7-3	TRBJ2-7	TRBD2	few	TGTGCCAGCAGCCCCCTGGGAGGGCTGGGGGCCTACGAGCAGTACTTC	CASSPLGGLGAYEQYF
TRBV3-1	TRBJ2-1	.	.	TGTGCCAGCAGCGCCCAAGGCAGGGGTGCCTACAATGAGCAGTTCTTC	CASSAQGRGAYNEQFF
TRBV10-3	TRBJ2-7	TRBD1	.	TGTGCCATCAGTGTGACCCGGGACAGGGATATCTACGAGCAGTACTTC	CAISVTRDRDIYEQYF
TRBV20-1	TRBJ2-2	TRBD2	.	TGCAGTGCTAGAGATCTCGGAATAGCGGGGGACCTTACCGGGGAGCTGTTTTTT	CSARDLGIAGDLTGELFF
TRBV6-2/TRBV6-3	TRBJ1-1	.	many	TGTGCCAGCAAGGACCTTTTTGAAGCTTTCTTT	CASKDLFEAFF
TRBV12-3/TRBV12-4	TRBJ1-5	.	many	TGTGCCAGCAGGCCGGAAACAGCGAACAATCAGCCCCAGCATTTT	CASRPETANNQPQHF
TRBV6-6	TRBJ1-1	TRBD1	.	TGTGCCAGCAGCGGGACAGGTGTCTTTAACACTGAAGCTTTCTTT	CASSGTGVFNTEAFF
TRBV7-9	TRBJ2-2	.	many	TGTGCCAGCAGTCCACACACCGGGGAGCTGTTTTTT	CASSPHTGELFF
TRBV7-2	TRBJ2-7	TRBD2	many	TGTGCCAGCAGCTTAGCCAGGACTAGCGGGGGGGCCGTAGGGCCCTACGAGCAGTACTTC	CASSLARTSGGAVGPYEQYF
TRBV7-9	TRBJ2-5	.	many	TGTGCCAGCAGCTTTCGGACAGTCCAAGAGACCCAGTACTTC	CASSFRTVQETQYF
TRBV19	TRBJ1-2	.	.	TGTGCCAGTAGTTGGGGCAAAACAGGTTCTGGCTACACCTTC	CASSWGKTGSGYTF
TRBV7-9	TRBJ1-4	TRBD1	many	TGTGCCAGCAGCTTCCGGGACAGGGGTGATGAAAAACTGTTTTTT	CASSFRDRGDEKLFF
TRBV10-3	TRBJ2-1	TRBD2	.	TGTGCCATCAGGCCGACTAGCGGGGGGTACAATGAGCAGTTCTTC	CAIRPTSGGYNEQFF
TRBV4-1	TRBJ2-1	TRBD1	few	TGCGCCAGCAGCCAAGGCGACAGGGAATTCGGTGAGCAGTTCTTC	CASSQGDREFGEQFF
TRBV19	TRBJ1-5	.	few	TGTGCCAGTAGTATAGGATGGGGGTATCAGCCCCAGCATTTT	CASSIGWGYQPQHF
TRBV5-4	TRBJ2-1	.	few	TGTGCCAGCAGCCGGGACGGCGAGACCCCCGACTTACACTCCTACAATGAGCAGTTCTTC	CASSRDGETPDLHSYNEQFF
TRBV7-9	TRBJ1-1	.	few	TGTGCCAGCAGTGAACCGGGACCCTTT	CASSEPGPF
TRBV7-3	TRBJ2-1	TRBD2	many	TGTGCCAGCAGCTTACTCCCTAGCGGGGGGCCAGATGAGCAGTTCTTC	CASSLLPSGGPDEQFF
TRBV28	TRBJ2-2	.	.	TGTGCCAGCAGTCGACGGCCGGACAGATACACCGGGGAGCTGTTTTTT	CASSRRPDRYTGELFF
TRBV4-3	TRBJ2-1	TRBD1	once	TGCGCCAGCAGCCAAGATCCGGGACAGTACAATGAGCAGTTCTTC	CASSQDPGQYNEQFF
TRBV6-5	TRBJ2-2	.	.	TGTGCCAGCAGTTACCCAGCCAAGGGGAACACCGGGGAGCTGTTTTTT	CASSYPAKGNTGELFF
TRBV7-8	TRBJ2-5	.	many	TGTGCCAGCAGCTTCAAGGGGGGCGGTCTGGAGACCCAGTACTTC	CASSFKGGGLETQYF
TRBV7-2	TRBJ1-1	.	many	TGTGCCAGCAGCCCCCGAACTTTGCCCACTGAAGCTTTCTTT	CASSPRTLPTEAFF
TRBV7-9	TRBJ2-1	TRBD2	.	TGTGCCAGCAGCGCCCGGACTAGCGGAACCTTCTACAATGAGCAGTTCTTC	CASSARTSGTFYNEQFF
TRBV29-1	TRBJ2-3	TRBD2	few	TGCAGCGTTGAAGATCCAGCTAGCGGGGGGGCTGGGGCAGATACGCAGTATTTT	CSVEDPASGGAGADTQYF
TRBV6-1	TRBJ2-1	.	.	TGTGCCAGCAGCCTCCAGGGCGAGTGGTTCTTC	CASSLQGEWFF
TRBV28	TRBJ2-5	TRBD2	.	TGTGCCAGCAGTTCACGGACTAGCAAACGAGAGACCCAGTACTTC	CASSSRTSKRETQYF
TRBV10-1	TRBJ1-1	.	.	TGCGCCAGCAGTGGGGATCCCCATAGAGTTGAAGCTTTCTTT	CASSGDPHRVEAFF